One and the same sample provided the 8 T cell receptor beta chains below, sequenced in a study of shared clonotypes between healthy human individuals. Naive CD8 cells, CD45RO-negative and positively selected for CCR7, excluded terminally differentiated effector memory CD45RA+ cells. Clones were sequenced by immunoSEQ multiplex PCR, and TCRdb holds only the in-frame ones, with some missing. The table lists 630,000 or so clones, roughly 98% of them singletons. The specimen sequenced was naive CD8+ T cells sorted from blood. The receptors derive from a man aged 25 to 40 in good health.

The CDR3 coding sequence is TGCGCCAGCAGCCCGGGACAGGGTACCTACGAGCAGTACTTC. This encodes CASSPGQGTYEQYF. The chain has TRBV4-3 and TRBJ2-7, with 9 bases that match TRBD1. The germline CDR1 and CDR2 sequences are LGHNA and YSLEER. CDR3 length: 14 amino acids. Germline trimming cut 4 bases from V and 2 bases from J; bases unmatched to any gene: 3.

This chain joins TRBV28 and TRBJ2-4; 12 bases line up with TRBD2. CDR3 length: 16 amino acids. CDR1 and CDR2 from the germline V gene are MDHEN and SYDVKM. Trimming at V came to 5 bases and at J to 7 bases, leaving 9 bases not matched to a gene. The CDR3 loop reads CASSQGLAGTENIQYF. Written as DNA, the CDR3 is TGTGCCAGCAGTCAAGGACTAGCGGGAACGGAGAACATTCAGTACTTC.

As to this clone: The identical CDR3 is also encoded by other nucleotide sequences in the sample. The chain has TRBV29-1 and TRBJ2-7; unclear D gene. Germline assignment: CDR1 SQVTM and CDR2 ANQGSEA. The CDR3 length is 11 residues. The V end lost 0 bases, the J end lost 4 bases, and 4 bases lay between the germline ends. The CDR3 reads CSVEDTYEQYF. In DNA, the CDR3 is TGCAGCGTTGAAGACACTTACGAGCAGTACTTC.

The V call is TRBV6-4, the J call TRBJ2-7; D unresolved. V gave up 6 bases and J gave up 12 bases, with 12 bases separating them. Germline values: CDR1 MRHNA, CDR2 SNTAGT. This CDR3 has 10 amino acids. The DNA for the CDR3 is TGTGCCAGCAGAACGAATTGGGGGTACTTC. This translates into CASRTNWGYF.

To note about this clone: Other nucleotide sequences from this sample produce the same CDR3. The rearrangement links TRBV11-2 to TRBJ1-1, with D possibly being TRBD1 (5 bases). Germline lookup yields CDR1 SGHAT and CDR2 FQNNGV. The CDR3 has 15 residues. The germline V and J ends were trimmed by 1 base and 0 bases, with 9 bases remaining between them. CDR3 protein: CASSLAGSLNTEAFF. DNA of the CDR3: TGTGCCAGCAGCTTAGCAGGGTCCCTGAACACTGAAGCTTTCTTT.

This chain joins TRBV6-6 and TRBJ1-2, with D possibly TRBD1 on 5 matching bases. V gave up 1 base and J gave up 0 bases, with 12 bases separating them. This CDR3 region has 16 residues. Germline assignment: CDR1 MNHNY and CDR2 SVGAGI (reference sequence). In DNA, the CDR3 is TGTGCCAGCAGTTACTTGACAGTGATAGCTAACTATGGCTACACCTTC. This gives the protein CASSYLTVIANYGYTF.

V is TRBV5-1 and J is TRBJ2-7; D is possibly TRBD1 (5 bases). The CDR3 has 14 amino acids. Trimming took 4 bases from V and 2 from J, leaving 13 bases between them. Germline V gene data show CDR1 as SGHRS and CDR2 as YFSETQ. The CDR3 is CASSPGSPTYEQYF. The DNA for the CDR3 is TGCGCCAGCAGCCCAGGGTCCCCAACCTACGAGCAGTACTTC.

The V and J genes are TRBV15 and TRBJ2-3; 8 positions agree with TRBD2. V lost 4 bases and J lost 0; bases outside the gene matches: 3. The V gene's germline CDR1 is LNHNV and CDR2 YYDKDF (reference sequence). CDR3 length: 15 amino acids. CDR3 in amino acids: CATSISGTSTDTQYF. The DNA for the CDR3 is TGTGCCACCAGCATTAGCGGGACGAGCACAGATACGCAGTATTTT.